This T cell receptor (beta chain) was captured by sequencing in a study of glioma-infiltrating T cells after dendritic cell vaccination. The V and J ends lost 1 base and 7 bases respectively, with 4 bases between them. This CDR3 contains 11 residues. Germline V gene sequence: CDR1 SGHAT, CDR2 FQNNGV. Some clones are missing from TCRdb's copy, which holds only in-frame ones; the method was immunoSEQ multiplex PCR. This sample has about 73,000 clones, with 82% found just once. Sequences were derived from blood, sampled before dendritic cell vaccination. This TCR was sampled from a human donor with glioblastoma. The rearrangement joins TRBV11-2 to TRBJ1-2; D gene ambiguous. The CDR3 nucleotides are TGTGCCAGCAGCTTAGTAGCTGGCTACACCTTC. It yields the protein CASSLVAGYTF.